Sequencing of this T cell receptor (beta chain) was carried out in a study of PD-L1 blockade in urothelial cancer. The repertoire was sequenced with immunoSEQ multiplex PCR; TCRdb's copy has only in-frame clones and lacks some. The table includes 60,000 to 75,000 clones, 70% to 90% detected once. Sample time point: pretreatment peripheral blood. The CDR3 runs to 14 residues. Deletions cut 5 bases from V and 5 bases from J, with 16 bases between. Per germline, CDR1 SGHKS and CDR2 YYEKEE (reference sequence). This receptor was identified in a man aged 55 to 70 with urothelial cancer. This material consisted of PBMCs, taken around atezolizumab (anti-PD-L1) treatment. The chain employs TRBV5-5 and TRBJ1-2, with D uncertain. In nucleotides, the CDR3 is TGTGCCAGCAGGGTCGGAGGGCAGATGTATGGCTACACCTTC. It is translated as CASRVGGQMYGYTF.